The 27 T cell receptor beta chains presented below share a single source sample, sequenced in a study of blood T cell repertoires in COVID-19 (dated by TCRdb to the early 2020s). Library preparation employed the immunoSEQ multiplex PCR assay. The table comes from immuneACCESS by way of TCRdb, which keeps in-frame sequences with V and J called. Part of the clones is missing from these tables; in studies checked, under half for an unresolved V gene and the rest for unknown reasons. The sample table shows about 220,000 clones, and about 86% are seen once. The ten largest account for about a tenth of the sample. Source material: peripheral blood. These receptors were collected from a woman aged 45-59 years with COVID-19, enrolled during active disease.

This clone has a single count. V is TRBV5-1 and J is TRBJ2-7, with D uncertain. CDR1 is SGHRS and CDR2 is YFSETQ in the germline V gene. The length of the CDR3 is 14 residues. The V end was cut by 0 bases, the J end by 6 bases, with 13 bases between. The CDR3 protein is CASSLGAVGTEQYF. Written as DNA, the CDR3 is TGCGCCAGCAGCTTGGGGGCCGTGGGCACCGAGCAGTACTTC.

The chain combines TRBV5-1 with TRBJ1-4, with 8 bases identical to TRBD1. The CDR3 runs to 13 residues. J lost 10 bases, V lost 2 bases, and 4 bases had no gene match. Germline V lookup: CDR1 SGHRS, CDR2 YFSETQ. CDR3 sequence: CASSFTGGGKLFF. The DNA for the CDR3 is TGCGCCAGCAGCTTCACAGGGGGTGGAAAACTGTTTTTT.

The chain links TRBV11-2 to TRBJ2-5; 7 bases are shared with TRBD1. Germline V CDR1 and CDR2: SGHAT, FQNNGV. The CDR3 contains 16 residues. Unmatched junction bases numbered 13, after V lost 6 bases and J lost 3 bases. The CDR3 DNA follows: TGTGCCAGCAGTTATTCCTGGGACAGCTTAGAAGAGACCCAGTACTTC. This translates into CASSYSWDSLEETQYF.

The chain combines TRBV2 with TRBJ2-3; TRBD1 aligns across 10 bases. The ends lost 7 bases at V and 3 bases at J; junction bases unmatched: 19. CDR1 and CDR2 from the germline V gene are SNHLY and FYNNEI. The CDR3 totals 19 residues. In DNA form, the CDR3 reads TGTGCCAGCATGTTATCCGGGACAGGGGCCTCTATAGGAACAGATACGCAGTATTTT. Translating gives CASMLSGTGASIGTDTQYF.

V is TRBV5-1 and J is TRBJ2-1, with 9 bases matching TRBD1. CDR1 is SGHRS and CDR2 is YFSETQ in the germline V gene. This CDR3 has 15 residues. With 2 bases clipped from V and 3 bases from J, the junction kept 3 bases outside the gene matches. CDR3: CASSFGQGYYNEQFF. The CDR3 region has the DNA TGCGCCAGCAGCTTCGGACAGGGGTACTACAATGAGCAGTTCTTC. The variable domain in full, completed from reference TRBV5-1 and TRBJ2-1, reads KAGVTQTPRYLIKTRGQQVTLSCSPISGHRSVSWYQQTPGQGLQFLFEYFSETQRNKGNFPGRFSGRQFSNSRSEMNVSTLELGDSALYLCASSFGQGYYNEQFFGPGTRLTVL.

The genes are TRBV11-2 and TRBJ1-3, with D unclear. V was trimmed by 4 bases and J by 1 base, leaving 14 bases between them. The CDR3 spans 16 residues. Germline values: CDR1 SGHAT, CDR2 FQNNGV. The CDR3 DNA sequence: TGTGCCAGCAGCTATCGGGATTTTAGGTCTGGAAACACCATATATTTT. It specifies CASSYRDFRSGNTIYF. The variable domain in full, completed from reference TRBV11-2 and TRBJ1-3, reads EAGVAQSPRYKIIEKRQSVAFWCNPISGHATLYWYQQILGQGPKLLIQFQNNGVVDDSQLPKDRFSAERLKGVDSTLKIQPAKLEDSAVYLCASSYRDFRSGNTIYFGEGSWLTVV.

This clone was counted a single time. The chain combines TRBV11-2 with TRBJ2-1, with D perhaps matching TRBD2 (6 bases). The CDR3 totals 14 residues. V was pared by 0 bases and J by 8 bases, with 11 bases between. The germline V gene encodes CDR1 SGHAT and CDR2 FQNNGV. DNA for the CDR3: TGTGCCAGCAGCTTAGACCTGTGGGGGGATGAGCAGTTCTTC. This encodes CASSLDLWGDEQFF. Together with reference TRBV11-2 and TRBJ2-1, the CDR3 gives the full variable domain: EAGVAQSPRYKIIEKRQSVAFWCNPISGHATLYWYQQILGQGPKLLIQFQNNGVVDDSQLPKDRFSAERLKGVDSTLKIQPAKLEDSAVYLCASSLDLWGDEQFFGPGTRLTVL.

Here the CDR3 reads CASSSSSRGNGYTF. The CDR3 bases are TGTGCCAGCAGCTCCTCCTCCAGGGGGAATGGCTACACCTTC. The V call is TRBV7-3, the J call TRBJ1-2; TRBD1 matches 7 bases. The CDR3 contains 14 residues. Losses at the gene ends were 4 bases for V and 6 bases for J; bases not matched to a gene: 8. CDR1 SGHTA and CDR2 FQGTGA come from the germline V gene.

The rearrangement uses TRBV30 and TRBJ1-1; D uncertain. The CDR3 is made up of 13 amino acids. V gave up 5 bases and J gave up 1 base, with 11 bases separating them. Germline V CDR1 and CDR2: GTSNPN, SVGIG (reference sequence). CDR3 residues: CAWAASRNTEAFF. CDR3 sequence (DNA): TGTGCCTGGGCGGCTTCTAGGAACACTGAAGCTTTCTTT.

The gene calls are TRBV9 and TRBJ2-1, with 10 positions matching TRBD2. With 3 bases clipped from V and 4 bases from J, the junction kept 7 bases outside the gene matches. Germline V gene sequence: CDR1 SGDLS, CDR2 YYNGEE. The CDR3 totals 16 residues. The CDR3 sequence is CASSALAGGIYNEQFF. The CDR3 DNA is TGTGCCAGCAGCGCCTTAGCGGGGGGAATATACAATGAGCAGTTCTTC. The full variable domain, in which reference TRBV9 and TRBJ2-1 provide the parts outside the CDR3, is DSGVTQTPKHLITATGQRVTLRCSPRSGDLSVYWYQQSLDQGLQFLIQYYNGEERAKGNILERFSAQQFPDLHSELNLSSLELGDSALYFCASSALAGGIYNEQFFGPGTRLTVL.

V usage is TRBV5-1 and J usage is TRBJ2-4; D might be TRBD1 (6 bases). Germline CDR1 and CDR2: SGHRS and YFSETQ. The CDR3 covers 14 residues. Deletions cut 8 bases from V and 3 bases from J, with 15 bases between. In DNA form, the CDR3 reads TGCGCCAGGAACTCCAGGGGTATCAAAAACATTCAGTACTTC. Translated: CARNSRGIKNIQYF.

The table lists this clone with a count of one. The rearrangement links TRBV19 to TRBJ1-5; unclear D gene. Germline CDR1 LNHDA, CDR2 SQIVND (reference sequence). V lost 7 bases and J lost 5, with 21 bases in between. The CDR3 is 16 amino acids. Here the CDR3 reads CASKGWEGSADQPQHF. CDR3 in DNA: TGTGCCAGTAAGGGATGGGAGGGATCGGCTGATCAGCCCCAGCATTTT.

This clone was seen repeatedly, ten times or more. V usage is TRBV2 and J usage is TRBJ2-7; 9 bases map to TRBD1. The germline CDR1 and CDR2 sequences are SNHLY and FYNNEI. This CDR3 has 15 residues. V gave up 5 bases and J gave up 2 bases; unmatched junction bases: 7. CDR3 coding DNA: TGTGCCAGCAGTTCTGACAGGGGGAGACCCTACGAGCAGTACTTC. It yields the protein CASSSDRGRPYEQYF.

V gene TRBV28 combines with J gene TRBJ2-7, with TRBD2 matching 7 bases. Germline CDR1 and CDR2: MDHEN and SYDVKM. The CDR3 contains 14 residues. Unmatched junction bases numbered 6, after V lost 4 bases and J lost 3 bases. The CDR3 coding sequence is TGTGCCAGCAGTTGGGGGGGAATCGTCTACGAGCAGTACTTC. This codes for CASSWGGIVYEQYF.

This clone was observed a few times. The rearrangement uses TRBV11-2 and TRBJ2-5; D might be TRBD2 (5 bases). CDR3 length equals 15 residues. Germline CDR1 SGHAT, CDR2 FQNNGV. V lost 5 bases and J lost 5, with 18 bases in between. This chain's CDR3 is CASSTPGLSGETQYF. CDR3 in DNA: TGTGCCAGCAGCACCCCCGGACTGTCGGGTGAGACCCAGTACTTC.

Only one count was recorded for this clone. The rearrangement uses TRBV19 and TRBJ1-6, with 7 bases that match TRBD1. The trim removed 3 bases at V and 5 bases at J, leaving 1 base unmatched. The CDR3 sequence is 14 residues long. The germline gives CDR1 LNHDA, CDR2 SQIVND (reference sequence). The CDR3 loop reads CASSMTGNNSPLHF. CDR3 bases: TGTGCCAGTAGTATGACAGGGAATAATTCACCCCTCCACTTT.

This chain links TRBV5-8 with TRBJ2-7; 12 bases align to TRBD2. Per germline, CDR1 SGHTS and CDR2 YDEGEE. Trimming removed 3 bases from V and 7 bases from J; junction bases left unmatched: 2. The length of the CDR3 is 13 residues. The CDR3 nucleotides read TGTGCCAGCAGCTGGACTAGCGGGGAGGAGCAGTACGTC. Its protein is CASSWTSGEEQYV.

The chain recombines TRBV19 with TRBJ2-7, with 8 bases aligning to TRBD2. CDR3 size: 15 residues. V was pared by 1 base and J by 2 bases, with 4 bases of the junction left unmatched. CDR1 is LNHDA, CDR2 SQIVND, per germline (reference sequence). CDR3 loop: CASSIVAGPTYEQYF. The CDR3 nucleotides are TGTGCCAGTAGTATAGTAGCGGGGCCTACCTACGAGCAGTACTTC.

The rearrangement uses TRBV5-1 and TRBJ1-2; D not resolved. Trimming took off 0 bases at V and 1 base at J, with 16 bases between the two ends. CDR1 and CDR2 (germline): SGHRS, YFSETQ. CDR3 size: 17 residues. CDR3 region: CASSLVGIMAGNYGYTF. DNA of the CDR3: TGCGCCAGCAGCTTGGTAGGGATTATGGCGGGTAACTATGGCTACACCTTC.

The chain has TRBV11-2 and TRBJ2-4; 7 nucleotides agree with TRBD1. The CDR3 runs to 14 residues. CDR1 SGHAT and CDR2 FQNNGV come from the germline V gene. Trimming cost V 5 bases and J 12 bases; bases outside gene matches: 13. The CDR3 spells CASSGIGQEDPQYF. The CDR3, as DNA: TGTGCCAGCAGCGGTATAGGACAGGAGGATCCTCAGTACTTC.

The chain joins TRBV27 to TRBJ2-7; 7 nucleotides align to TRBD1. CDR1 is MNHEY, CDR2 SMNVEV, per germline (reference sequence). Germline trimming cut 5 bases from V and 1 base from J; bases unmatched to any gene: 11. There are 16 residues in the CDR3. The CDR3 loop reads CASSAQGMVESYEQYF. CDR3 coding DNA: TGTGCCAGCAGTGCACAGGGGATGGTAGAATCCTACGAGCAGTACTTC.

In DNA, the CDR3 is TGCGCCAGCGCCGCGACAGGGCGGGGAGAAAAACTGTTTTTT. This gives the protein CASAATGRGEKLFF. The rearrangement links TRBV4-1 to TRBJ1-4; TRBD1 matches 7 bases. J lost 8 bases, V lost 8 bases, and 11 bases had no gene match. CDR3 size: 14 residues. CDR1 MGHRA and CDR2 YSYEKL come from the germline V gene.

The sample holds one count of this clone. The CDR3 region has the DNA TGCGCCAGCAGCCAGACATGGACAGGGCTAGGAAACACCATATATTTT. Protein product: CASSQTWTGLGNTIYF. The chain links TRBV4-3 to TRBJ1-3; 8 nucleotides align to TRBD1. Germline V CDR1 and CDR2: LGHNA, YSLEER. The CDR3 contains 16 residues. V lost 3 bases, J lost 4 bases, and 8 bases stayed unmatched.

The chain combines TRBV12-5 with TRBJ2-7; 14 bases align to TRBD2. Per germline, CDR1 LGHNT and CDR2 FRNRAP. This CDR3 contains 14 residues. Trimming cost V 6 bases and J 6 bases; bases outside gene matches: 4. CDR3 sequence reads: CASGHGLAGGEQYV. CDR3 bases: TGTGCTAGTGGCCACGGACTAGCGGGGGGCGAGCAGTACGTC.

This clone was observed a few times. The J gene is TRBJ2-3, the V gene TRBV19; TRBD1 matches at 10 bases. The trim removed 8 bases at V and 2 bases at J, leaving 10 bases unmatched. In germline, CDR1 is LNHDA, CDR2 SQIVND (reference sequence). The length of the CDR3 is 16 residues. CDR3 sequence: CASGKGQGFPTDTQYF. The CDR3 nucleotides read TGTGCCAGTGGGAAGGGACAGGGGTTCCCCACAGATACGCAGTATTTT.

The V call is TRBV6-2 or TRBV6-3, the J call TRBJ1-5; unclear D gene. Per the germline V gene, CDR1 is MNHEY and CDR2 is SVGEGT. This CDR3 is built from 16 residues. V dropped 5 bases and J dropped 2 bases, with 16 bases sitting between them. The CDR3 is CASSRSEGVGNQPQHF. In DNA form, the CDR3 reads TGTGCCAGCAGTAGATCCGAGGGCGTGGGCAATCAGCCCCAGCATTTT.

The chain couples TRBV7-8 to TRBJ1-2; 10 nucleotides agree with TRBD1. Trimming removed 2 bases from V and 2 bases from J; junction bases left unmatched: 5. Germline CDR1 and CDR2: SGHVS and FQNEAQ. This CDR3 is 16 amino acids long. For the CDR3, the DNA is TGTGCCAGCAGCTTAATAGGGACAGGGGCCAACTATGGCTACACCTTC. Its protein product is CASSLIGTGANYGYTF.